These 3 T cell receptor beta chains were sequenced from one sample in a study of post-analysis software for immune sequencing data. The study's findings and limits: About 5 TRBV segments occurring more often in patients than controls included TRBV5-6, TRBV5-1 and TRBV20-1.

These receptors have no known antigen. Unique molecular identifiers were present in the TCR beta cDNA libraries. TCRdb reanalysed the PCR reads using MiXCR and keeps one entry per CDR3 protein. The data contain approximately 770,000 distinct CDR3 sequences, 46% of them singletons. Sequencing input: blood. All receptors derive from a girl aged 5-17 years with multiple sclerosis.

This clonotype showed up just a few times. The chain recombines TRBV7-9 with TRBJ2-7, with D uncertain. V lost 7 bases and J 0 bases, leaving 7 bases between the germline ends. The germline gives CDR1 SEHNR, CDR2 FQNEAQ (reference sequence). This CDR3 is built from 12 residues. This CDR3 is CASTFSSYEQYF. Written as DNA, the CDR3 is TGTGCCAGCACATTCAGCTCCTACGAGCAGTACTTC.

The J gene is TRBJ2-1, the V gene TRBV2; D perhaps matches TRBD2 (6 bases). V lost 0 bases and J lost 11, with 11 bases in between. There are 13 residues in the CDR3. Germline assignment: CDR1 SNHLY and CDR2 FYNNEI. The CDR3 region has the DNA TGTGCCAGCAGTGAAGCCGCACTAGCTAAGCAGTTCTTC. The encoded protein is CASSEAALAKQFF.

CDR3 sequence (DNA): TGCAGTGCTAGTTTGCAGGGTGTCTCTGGGGCCAACGTCCTGACTTTC. It is translated as CSASLQGVSGANVLTF. The chain links TRBV20-1 to TRBJ2-6, with D possibly being TRBD1 (5 bases). Germline CDR1 and CDR2: DFQATT and SNEGSKA (reference sequence). Trimming took off 3 bases at V and 0 bases at J, with 12 bases between the two ends. The CDR3 is made up of 16 amino acids.